A selection of T cell receptor beta chains follows, all from one sample in a study of cytomegalovirus exposure and HLA in healthy donors. The repertoire was sequenced with immunoSEQ multiplex PCR; TCRdb's copy has only in-frame clones and lacks some. The sample has some 100,000 clones, roughly 70% seen once. The material sequenced was PBMCs. The receptors were gathered from a man between 35 and 55 years old in good health and CMV-seronegative. Both conserved end residues are part of each CDR3. A D gene is named only where the DNA matches it firmly. Size is stated for part of the rows, as once, few or many counts, or as a class when the clone is expanded.

NA,TRBJ2-7,TRBV30,NA,CAWSRTTRTLGDEQYF,TGTGCCTGGAGCCGTACAACCAGGACCCTGGGAGACGAGCAGTACTTC
few,TRBJ2-1,TRBV5-4,TRBD1,CASSSPGQVNEQFF,TGTGCCAGCAGCTCCCCCGGACAGGTCAATGAGCAGTTCTTC
once,TRBJ2-3,TRBV10-3,NA,CAITDAVTDTQYF,TGTGCCATCACCGACGCGGTCACAGATACGCAGTATTTT
NA,TRBJ1-6,TRBV6-5,NA,CASRWGDDSPLHF,TGTGCCAGCCGGTGGGGCGACGATTCACCCCTCCACTTT
NA,TRBJ2-5,TRBV7-9,NA,CASSLGMGPGETQYF,TGTGCCAGCAGCCTGGGGATGGGGCCCGGCGAGACCCAGTACTTC
NA,TRBJ1-1,TRBV4-2,NA,CASSQEGRMGHEAFF,TGTGCCAGCAGCCAGGAGGGACGCATGGGTCATGAAGCTTTCTTT
few,TRBJ2-7,TRBV5-6,NA,CASSLLEVRGEQYF,TGTGCCAGCAGCCTCCTAGAGGTACGGGGGGAGCAGTACTTC
medium-sized,TRBJ1-1,TRBV7-2,TRBD1,CASSREGQGDIEAFF,TGTGCCAGCAGCCGCGAGGGTCAGGGGGATATTGAAGCTTTCTTT
NA,TRBJ1-5,TRBV6-6,NA,CASRTGQPQHF,TGTGCCAGCAGAACGGGTCAGCCCCAGCATTTT
few,TRBJ2-3,TRBV4-3,NA,CASSPSPAASGDTQYF,TGCGCCAGCAGCCCCTCCCCGGCGGCCTCGGGGGATACGCAGTATTTT
NA,TRBJ2-1,TRBV7-2,NA,CASTTQGNNEQFF,TGTGCCAGCACCACCCAGGGAAACAATGAGCAGTTCTTC
NA,TRBJ1-4,TRBV5-1,TRBD1,CASSPQGATNEKLFF,TGCGCCAGCAGCCCACAGGGGGCAACTAATGAAAAACTGTTTTTT
NA,TRBJ2-1,TRBV5-1,TRBD1,CASSPSLGQGRNEQFF,TGCGCCAGCAGCCCTTCACTGGGACAGGGGAGGAATGAGCAGTTCTTC
NA,TRBJ1-5,TRBV11-3,NA,CASSLFRSVRHSNQPQHF,TGTGCCAGCAGCTTATTTCGGAGTGTACGTCATAGCAATCAGCCCCAGCATTTT
NA,TRBJ2-5,TRBV28,TRBD2,CASSTNLAGAGETQYF,TGTGCCAGCAGTACGAACTTAGCGGGGGCAGGGGAGACCCAGTACTTC
NA,TRBJ1-1,TRBV5-1,NA,CASSSSGSRNTEAFF,TGCGCCAGCAGCTCCTCGGGGAGCAGGAACACTGAAGCTTTCTTT
NA,TRBJ2-7,TRBV4-2,TRBD2,CASSQGGLEPYEQYF,TGTGCCAGCAGCCAAGGCGGACTAGAGCCCTACGAGCAGTACTTC
NA,TRBJ2-3,TRBV4-3,TRBD1,CASSLFTGGGDTQYF,TGCGCCAGCAGCCTATTTACAGGGGGTGGAGATACGCAGTATTTT
NA,TRBJ2-3,TRBV29-1,NA,CSAGSGVMGPDTQYF,TGCAGCGCTGGGTCGGGGGTTATGGGCCCAGATACGCAGTATTTT
NA,TRBJ1-1,TRBV7-6,NA,CASSLWSMNTEAFF,TGTGCCAGCAGCTTATGGAGCATGAACACTGAAGCTTTCTTT
once,TRBJ2-3,TRBV9,NA,CASSVGGHPTDTQYF,TGTGCCAGCAGCGTAGGAGGGCACCCCACAGATACGCAGTATTTT
NA,TRBJ1-1,TRBV11-2,TRBD1,CASSSRQGVNTEAFF,TGTGCCAGCAGCTCAAGACAGGGCGTGAACACTGAAGCTTTCTTT
NA,TRBJ2-1,TRBV6-5,TRBD1,CAATEGALGEQFF,TGTGCCGCAACCGAGGGGGCTCTTGGTGAGCAGTTCTTC
few,TRBJ2-6,TRBV25-1,NA,CASSVSDRSGANVLTF,TGTGCCAGCAGTGTCTCGGACAGATCTGGGGCCAACGTCCTGACTTTC
NA,TRBJ2-2,TRBV30,TRBD2,CAWRAPGGANTGELFF,TGTGCCTGGAGGGCCCCCGGGGGGGCGAACACCGGGGAGCTGTTTTTT
NA,TRBJ1-5,TRBV27,NA,CASSFAGRGNQPQHF,TGTGCCAGCAGTTTCGCGGGGCGAGGCAATCAGCCCCAGCATTTT
NA,TRBJ2-7,TRBV6-5,TRBD1,CASSQGDRPYEQYF,TGTGCCAGCAGTCAAGGGGACAGGCCCTACGAGCAGTACTTC
once,TRBJ2-1,TRBV6-6,TRBD1,CASSRGGQGAFYEQFF,TGTGCCAGCAGCAGGGGCGGCCAGGGGGCATTCTATGAGCAGTTCTTC